This TCR beta chain appears in the sequencing data of a study of blood T cell repertoires in COVID-19 (dated by TCRdb to 2018 to 2021). Looking at the study overall: Collaborator samples came from the United States, Italy and Spain and covered acute and convalescent phases of COVID-19. The material from the prospective study consisted of cDNA or gDNA derived from T cells, B-cell-depleted T cells, or PBMCs. Subjects who had been exposed to COVID-19, were actively infected with it, or had recovered from it provided the deeply sampled blood TCRbeta repertoires that made up the dataset. The repertoires were released in a freely available public database intended as a resource for research on the immune response to SARS-CoV-2. The samples were drawn from two sources: the first 160 participants of the ongoing ImmuneRACE study, and fewer than 1,500 subjects contributed by 6 global collaborators. Sample metadata almost always included a de-identified subject ID, COVID-19 status, age in years and sex. HLA class I and class II types, where available, came from metadata supplied by the sample provider rather than from assay-based typing. General study outcomes and caveats: How much clinical and demographic metadata was included differed by source and by participant, and the metadata was provided uncurated.

Regarding this clone: Which antigen it targets is not known. Base qualities are missing; no much larger clone stands one base away.

Counted from cysteine to phenylalanine, this CDR3 has 15 amino acids. CDR3 DNA is the only sequence kept; it has 45 bases, read in frame from the first base. CDR1 SGDLS and CDR2 YYNGEE were looked up in the germline V gene. The V and J ends are trimmed by 1 base and 1 base, leaving 8 bases between them. TCRbeta CDR3 regions were amplified from genomic DNA by means of the immunoSEQ Assay, a bias-controlled multiplex PCR. As for the original processing: The number of nucleated cells in each sample was estimated by amplification of reference gene primers within the assay. Sequence reads were collapsed and filtered to measure the absolute abundance of every unique TCRbeta CDR3 rearrangement. For each sample, productive Simpson clonality was calculated as the square root of Simpson's diversity index across productive rearrangements. TCRdb provides this immuneACCESS table in a form limited to in-frame rearrangements. Some clones are lacking; in checked studies, under half of them reflect an unresolved V gene, and why the rest are absent is not known. The V and J calls and clone size come from that table; D and trimming were worked out from the DNA. Here the sample has more than 110,000 clones; around 79% occur a single time. The ten most abundant clones make up roughly 3.5% of the sample.

Each collaborating institution followed its own protocols to collect whole blood in K2EDTA tubes. Collaborator samples were shipped for TCRbeta analysis as frozen whole blood, isolated PBMCs, or DNA extracted from either sample type. Sequenced input: peripheral blood. Recombination joined TRBV9 with TRBJ2-2; the D gene cannot be resolved reliably. The TCR originated in a man between 60 and 75 years old with acute or convalescent COVID-19. CDR3 sequence: CASSVRRQNTGELFF. The DNA sequence is as follows: TGTGCCAGCAGCGTACGGCGACAGAACACCGGGGAGCTGTTTTTT.